The source of this TCR beta chain is a study of T cells in Graves' hyperthyroidism and ophthalmopathy. General observations from the study: In the blood, most expanded thyroid clonotypes above 0.001 appeared as well. Using 13 V-J features, a model discriminated ophthalmopathy from stable hyperthyroidism.

The investigators amplified TCR beta CDR3 regions from RNA transcripts. Initially, a first-round RT-PCR of the TCR CDR3 employed the HTBI primer set. TCRdb used MiXCR to reprocess the multiplex PCR reads, holding one entry per CDR3 protein. The table lists hundreds of thousands of distinct CDR3 sequences, about a sixth of them singletons, with around 30% in the top ten. This clonotype has at least ten counts. The antigen is undetermined. The sequence was obtained from a young woman with Graves' hyperthyroidism that later progressed to Graves' ophthalmopathy. Sequenced input: blood.

CDR3 sequence reads: CASSLSGTGGEKLFF. In DNA form, the CDR3 reads TGTGCCAGCAGCCTTTCCGGGACAGGGGGTGAAAAACTGTTTTTT. The chain joins TRBV12-3 or TRBV12-4 to TRBJ1-4; TRBD1 aligns across 11 bases. The junction had 7 bases not matched to a gene; V was cut back by 6 bases and J by 7 bases. The CDR3 totals 15 residues.